The 28 T cell receptor beta chains below all came from one sample that was sequenced in a study of blood T cell repertoires in COVID-19. Clones were read by immunoSEQ multiplex PCR, and TCRdb kept only the in-frame ones, dropping some. The table includes 130,000 to 150,000 clones, around 83% detected once. The specimen was PBMCs or T cells enriched from blood (not recorded which). The receptors were sampled from a man in his fifties who had recovered from COVID-19.

The chain recombines TRBV6-4 with TRBJ2-1; the D gene is possibly TRBD1 (5 bases). V shed 5 bases and J shed 8 bases, with 13 bases lying between them. Germline CDR1 is MRHNA and CDR2 is SNTAGT. The CDR3 has 13 residues. CDR3 sequence (DNA): TGTGCCAGCAGTCCAAGGGGTTTCGATGAGCAGTTCTTC. It encodes CASSPRGFDEQFF.

V gene TRBV7-2 combines with J gene TRBJ1-5, with 7 bases fitting TRBD1. The CDR3 consists of 15 residues. Trimming removed 5 bases from V and 1 base from J; junction bases left unmatched: 5. The germline V gene encodes CDR1 SGHTA and CDR2 FQGNSA. CDR3 nucleotide sequence: TGTGCCAGCAGCACATACAGGGGCAGCAATCAGCCCCAGCATTTT. Protein sequence: CASSTYRGSNQPQHF.

This clone has only a few counts. This chain joins TRBV30 and TRBJ2-7, with 8 bases identical to TRBD1. The J segment lost 5 bases and the V segment lost 4 bases, leaving 1 base of the junction unmatched. This CDR3 is 11 amino acids long. CDR1 GTSNPN and CDR2 SVGIG come from the germline V gene (reference sequence). CDR3 sequence (DNA): TGTGCCTGGATGACAGGGGACGAGCAGTACTTC. It translates to CAWMTGDEQYF.

The chain is built from TRBV2 and TRBJ1-1; TRBD1 aligns across 7 bases. CDR1 and CDR2 (germline): SNHLY, FYNNEI. The junction had 4 bases not matched to a gene; V was cut back by 6 bases and J by 3 bases. The CDR3 contains 13 residues. The CDR3 spells CASREQGYTEAFF. CDR3 nucleotide sequence: TGTGCCAGCAGGGAACAGGGGTACACTGAAGCTTTCTTT.

The chain uses TRBV10-2 and TRBJ2-2, with unresolved D. V was shortened by 0 bases and J by 0 bases, with 11 bases between the two germline ends. This CDR3 contains 17 residues. Germline assignment: CDR1 WSHSY and CDR2 SAAADI. The CDR3 DNA sequence: TGCGCCAGCAGTGAGTCTGCGGCGGCTGCGAACACCGGGGAGCTGTTTTTT. It codes for CASSESAAAANTGELFF.

This clone was detected only a few times. The V and J genes are TRBV2 and TRBJ2-1; 7 nucleotides line up with TRBD2. V was pared by 3 bases and J by 7 bases, with 3 bases of the junction left unmatched. Germline CDR1 reads SNHLY; CDR2 reads FYNNEI. The length of the CDR3 is 13 residues. The CDR3 coding sequence is TGTGCCAGCAGTGAGACCGGGAGGAATGAGCAGTTCTTC. The encoded protein is CASSETGRNEQFF.

The J gene is TRBJ2-5, the V gene TRBV11-2; 8 nucleotides line up with TRBD1. Looked up from germline, CDR1 is SGHAT and CDR2 is FQNNGV. CDR3 size: 14 residues. V lost 2 bases to trimming and J lost 6 bases; unmatched junction nucleotides: 5. The CDR3 is CASSLQGAVKTQYF. The CDR3 nucleotides read TGTGCCAGCAGCTTACAGGGGGCGGTGAAGACCCAGTACTTC. Variable domain in full (rest from reference TRBV11-2 and TRBJ2-5): EAGVAQSPRYKIIEKRQSVAFWCNPISGHATLYWYQQILGQGPKLLIQFQNNGVVDDSQLPKDRFSAERLKGVDSTLKIQPAKLEDSAVYLCASSLQGAVKTQYFGPGTRLLVL.

This clone was counted between two and nine times. This chain uses TRBV10-1 with TRBJ2-7; 7 nucleotides align to TRBD2. With V trimmed by 5 bases and J by 4 bases, 5 bases remained unmatched. There are 13 residues in the CDR3. Germline values: CDR1 WNHNN, CDR2 SYGVQD (reference sequence). The CDR3 is CASSPQAGYEQYF. For the CDR3, the DNA is TGCGCCAGCAGTCCCCAAGCGGGGTACGAGCAGTACTTC.

The rearrangement joins TRBV9 to TRBJ2-2, with D uncertain. The length of the CDR3 is 14 residues. Per germline, CDR1 SGDLS and CDR2 YYNGEE. The V end was cut by 0 bases, the J end by 8 bases, with 11 bases between. In DNA form, the CDR3 reads TGTGCCAGCAGCGTAGCGTTCGTGGCAGGGGAGCTGTTTTTT. Amino acid sequence: CASSVAFVAGELFF.

V usage is TRBV24-1 and J usage is TRBJ1-1; 9 bases are a match to TRBD1. Germline assignment: CDR1 KGHDR and CDR2 SFDVKD. This CDR3 contains 15 residues. Trimming cost V 3 bases and J 1 base; bases outside gene matches: 2. CDR3 bases: TGTGCCACCAGTGATCCGGGACAGGGGAACACTGAAGCTTTCTTT. This translates into CATSDPGQGNTEAFF.

This clone was observed a handful of times. The chain is built from TRBV29-1 and TRBJ1-3, with D possibly matching TRBD1 (6 bases). This CDR3 has 12 amino acids. V shed 7 bases and J shed 4 bases, with 11 bases lying between them. Germline CDR1 reads SQVTM; CDR2 reads ANQGSEA. CDR3 in amino acids: CSAGQIGNTIYF. CDR3 nucleotides: TGCAGCGCCGGACAGATAGGAAACACCATATATTTT.

V is TRBV7-8 and J is TRBJ2-7; perhaps TRBD1 as D (6 bases). Trimming took 8 bases from V and 3 from J, leaving 14 bases between them. Germline V gene data show CDR1 as SGHVS and CDR2 as FQNEAQ. The length of the CDR3 is 13 residues. The CDR3 spells CASCVKDSYEQYF. DNA for the CDR3: TGTGCCAGCTGCGTAAAGGACAGCTACGAGCAGTACTTC.

This clone occurred a few times. The CDR3 nucleotides are TGTGCCAGCAGCTTAAGACTAGCGGCGGTCACAGATACGCAGTATTTT. This codes for CASSLRLAAVTDTQYF. The chain has TRBV5-4 and TRBJ2-3, with 9 nucleotides matching TRBD2. Per the germline V gene, CDR1 is SGHNT and CDR2 is YYREEE (reference sequence). V was pared by 2 bases and J by 2 bases, with 6 bases of the junction left unmatched. The CDR3 has 16 amino acids.

The V gene is TRBV29-1, the J gene TRBJ1-2; the D gene is possibly TRBD1 (5 bases). The CDR3 consists of 13 residues. CDR1 is SQVTM and CDR2 is ANQGSEA in the germline V gene. Trimming took off 7 bases at V and 8 bases at J, with 20 bases between the two ends. The CDR3: CSENGEGRPGYTF. The CDR3 bases are TGCAGCGAAAATGGGGAGGGACGGCCGGGCTACACCTTC.

The CDR3 sequence is CASSLVASGAPGETQYF. The CDR3 bases are TGCGCCAGCAGCTTGGTTGCTAGCGGGGCCCCAGGAGAGACCCAGTACTTC. V is TRBV5-1 and J is TRBJ2-5; TRBD2 matches at 9 bases. CDR1 is SGHRS and CDR2 is YFSETQ in the germline V gene. The CDR3 has 17 amino acids. After removal of 0 bases from V and 4 bases from J, the junction contained 10 bases not matched to a gene. Filled out from reference TRBV5-1 and TRBJ2-5, the complete variable domain reads KAGVTQTPRYLIKTRGQQVTLSCSPISGHRSVSWYQQTPGQGLQFLFEYFSETQRNKGNFPGRFSGRQFSNSRSEMNVSTLELGDSALYLCASSLVASGAPGETQYFGPGTRLLVL.

The chain combines TRBV5-1 with TRBJ2-7; D tentatively fits TRBD1 or TRBD2 (6 bases each). The germline CDR1 and CDR2 sequences are SGHRS and YFSETQ. Between the trimmed V and J ends, which lost 4 bases and 4 bases, there was a span of 12 bases. The CDR3 totals 13 residues. CDR3 in DNA: TGCGCCAGCAGCGTGGGGGGCACGTACGAGCAGTACTTC. Its protein product is CASSVGGTYEQYF.

J is TRBJ1-4 and V is TRBV29-1, with D hard to call. V was shortened by 6 bases and J by 1 base, with 3 bases between the two germline ends. The CDR3 loop spans 11 amino acids. CDR1 and CDR2 from the germline V gene are SQVTM and ANQGSEA. CDR3 loop: CSVLTNEKLFF. The CDR3 DNA is TGCAGCGTCCTAACTAATGAAAAACTGTTTTTT.

The V gene is TRBV19, the J gene TRBJ1-4, with a possible D match to TRBD1 (6 bases). Germline assignment: CDR1 LNHDA and CDR2 SQIVND (reference sequence). V was cut by 3 bases and J by 0 bases, with 11 bases left in between. The CDR3 has 16 amino acids. CDR3 sequence reads: CASSMGAISTNEKLFF. CDR3 in DNA: TGTGCCAGTAGTATGGGGGCCATCTCAACTAATGAAAAACTGTTTTTT.

The V gene is TRBV18, the J gene TRBJ2-3; D is unclear. The CDR3 is made up of 14 amino acids. Germline V lookup: CDR1 KGHSH, CDR2 LQKENI. Trimming pared 2 bases from V and 0 bases from J, leaving 6 bases between. CDR3: CASSPSVSTDTQYF. In DNA form, the CDR3 reads TGTGCCAGCTCACCATCCGTGAGCACAGATACGCAGTATTTT.

The chain carries TRBV4-3 and TRBJ2-3; 9 positions agree with TRBD2. This CDR3 has 16 residues. After removal of 1 base from V and 2 bases from J, the junction contained 4 bases not matched to a gene. Germline V gene sequence: CDR1 LGHNA, CDR2 YSLEER. CDR3 in DNA: TGCGCCAGCAGCCAAGCTAGCGGGGTATCCACAGATACGCAGTATTTT. It codes for CASSQASGVSTDTQYF.

The chain combines TRBV2 with TRBJ1-5, with 8 bases lining up with TRBD1. This CDR3 spans 19 amino acids. Germline CDR1 reads SNHLY; CDR2 reads FYNNEI. With V trimmed by 1 base and J by 0 bases, 11 bases remained unmatched. The CDR3, as DNA: TGTGCCAGCAGTGAAGAATGGACAGGGAGGGTTTATAGCAATCAGCCCCAGCATTTT. It encodes CASSEEWTGRVYSNQPQHF.

The chain uses TRBV2 and TRBJ2-7, with D tentatively TRBD1 (6 bases). The V gene's germline CDR1 is SNHLY and CDR2 FYNNEI. The CDR3 is 13 residues long. The V gene lost 8 bases and the J gene lost 7 bases, with 18 bases spanning the gap. The CDR3 is CASGSGQSFEQYF. The CDR3 bases are TGTGCCAGCGGATCAGGACAGTCCTTTGAGCAGTACTTC. The whole variable domain, remainder taken from reference TRBV2 and TRBJ2-7, is EPEVTQTPSHQVTQMGQEVILRCVPISNHLYFYWYRQILGQKVEFLVSFYNNEISEKSEIFDDQFSVERPDGSNFTLKIRSTKLEDSAMYFCASGSGQSFEQYFGPGTRLTVT.

The chain recombines TRBV7-2 with TRBJ2-1, with a tentative D call TRBD2 (5 bases). The CDR3 length is 13 residues. The germline V gene has CDR1 SGHTA and CDR2 FQGNSA. V was shortened by 5 bases and J by 7 bases, with 12 bases between the two germline ends. Written as DNA, the CDR3 is TGTGCCAGCAGCGCCCCTAGCATTAATGAGCAGTTCTTC. Its protein is CASSAPSINEQFF. Based on the CDR3 plus reference TRBV7-2 and TRBJ2-1, the full variable domain is GAGVSQSPSNKVTEKGKDVELRCDPISGHTALYWYRQSLGQGLEFLIYFQGNSAPDKSGLPSDRFSAERTGGSVSTLTIQRTQQEDSAVYLCASSAPSINEQFFGPGTRLTVL.

This clone was seen only a few times. V is TRBV7-3 and J is TRBJ1-6; unclear D gene. The V and J ends lost 5 bases and 4 bases respectively, with 9 bases between them. Germline-derived CDR1 and CDR2 are SGHTA and FQGTGA. This CDR3 is 14 amino acids long. CDR3 sequence reads: CASSEGGYNSPLHF. The CDR3 nucleotides are TGTGCCAGCAGCGAGGGAGGATATAATTCACCCCTCCACTTT.

This clone appeared a few times. The gene calls are TRBV7-2 and TRBJ1-3; no definite D call. The CDR3 is made up of 18 amino acids. CDR1 and CDR2 from the germline V gene are SGHTA and FQGNSA. The V end was cut by 1 base, the J end by 0 bases, with 16 bases between. The CDR3 DNA follows: TGTGCCAGCAGCTTAGGCAGTTTGGGTGGAGGCTCTGGAAACACCATATATTTT. Its translation: CASSLGSLGGGSGNTIYF.

CDR3 nucleotides: TGTGCCAGCAGATACCCGGGGGGGAACACTGAAGCTTTCTTT. Translating gives CASRYPGGNTEAFF. V gene TRBV6-5 combines with J gene TRBJ1-1, with D tentatively TRBD1 (5 bases). The germline gives CDR1 MNHEY, CDR2 SVGAGI. V lost 6 bases and J lost 1, with 12 bases in between. The CDR3 contains 14 residues.

The chain joins TRBV15 to TRBJ2-3; D possibly corresponds to TRBD2 (5 bases). Looked up from germline, CDR1 is LNHNV and CDR2 is YYDKDF (reference sequence). The germline V and J ends were trimmed by 0 bases and 0 bases, with 13 bases remaining between them. This CDR3 has 17 residues. In DNA, the CDR3 is TGTGCCACCAGCAGAGATGACTACGACACTAGCACAGATACGCAGTATTTT. Translated, it gives CATSRDDYDTSTDTQYF.

The count of this clone is one. The chain uses TRBV5-1 and TRBJ2-3, with 12 nucleotides matching TRBD2. This CDR3 region has 14 residues. The germline CDR1 and CDR2 sequences are SGHRS and YFSETQ. V shed 7 bases and J 5 bases; nucleotides not matched to a gene: 5. CDR3 sequence (DNA): TGCGCCAGCCGGACTAGCGGGGTTGTAGATACGCAGTATTTT. Translation gives CASRTSGVVDTQYF. Full variable domain (remainder filled in from reference TRBV5-1 and TRBJ2-3): KAGVTQTPRYLIKTRGQQVTLSCSPISGHRSVSWYQQTPGQGLQFLFEYFSETQRNKGNFPGRFSGRQFSNSRSEMNVSTLELGDSALYLCASRTSGVVDTQYFGPGTRLTVL.